This T cell receptor beta chain was captured by sequencing in a study of TIL therapy for anti-PD-1-resistant metastatic lung cancer. At the level of the study: Progressing patients received lymphodepletion, expanded TIL infusion and IL-2. Tumors had a median PD-L1 proportion score of around 6%.

This was the immunoSEQ v3 assay. Libraries were sequenced to 2 million or so read pairs (survey) or roughly 4.5-6.5 million (deep). Assay: immunoSEQ multiplex PCR; the TCRdb copy retains only in-frame clones and omits some. Of about 17,000 clones listed, approximately 79% were seen once; the top ten hold roughly 6.8%. Time point here: pre-treatment sample, taken before nivolumab and TIL therapy. Germline CDR1 MDHEN, CDR2 SYDVKM. The V gene lost 1 base and the J gene lost 0 bases, with 9 bases spanning the gap. There are 15 residues in the CDR3. This sample comprised blood, obtained at baseline. The sequence was collected from a person aged 25 to 85 with non-small cell lung cancer. The rearrangement uses TRBV28 and TRBJ1-1; unclear D gene. CDR3 nucleotide sequence: TGTGCCAGCAGTTTATCAGGACGGTTGAACACTGAAGCTTTCTTT. This encodes CASSLSGRLNTEAFF.